This TCR beta chain originates from a study of T cells in Graves' hyperthyroidism and ophthalmopathy. Using RNA transcripts as the source, TCR beta CDR3 regions were amplified. A set of HTBI primers served as the primers for a first-round RT-PCR of the TCR CDR3. MiXCR was run by TCRdb on the multiplex PCR reads, yielding one entry per CDR3 protein. The sample consists of 160,000 or so distinct CDR3 sequences, roughly 10% of them appearing once. This clonotype appeared many times. Patients were excluded because of uncontrolled infection, other autoimmune disease, pregnancy or lactation. Blood sampling occurred at first hyperthyroidism diagnosis, ahead of any ophthalmopathy symptoms. V was pared by 1 base and J by 1 base, with 13 bases between. Per the germline V gene, CDR1 is MGHRA and CDR2 is YSYEKL. The CDR3 covers 16 residues.

The chain is built from TRBV4-1 and TRBJ1-1; no clear D gene. Sequencing input: blood. The sequence was collected from a woman aged 18-29 years with Graves' hyperthyroidism that later progressed to Graves' ophthalmopathy. The DNA of the CDR3 is TGCGCCAGCAGCCAAGCGAGGATGTGGAGGAACACTGAAGCTTTCTTT. This translates into CASSQARMWRNTEAFF.